This T cell receptor beta chain was documented in a study of identical twins. Study observations and caveats: Zero-insertion analyses might be partly confounded by invariant T cells like MAIT and iNKT.

In the case of this clonotype: Its target is unknown.

Trimming left V 2 bases short and J 6 bases short, with 15 bases between. Looked up from germline, CDR1 is SGHRS and CDR2 is YFSETQ. The CDR3 covers 15 residues. Template switching added a universal primer site, and cDNA bore unique molecular identifiers. TCRdb used MiXCR to reprocess the 5' RACE reads, holding one entry per CDR3 protein. This table has roughly 700,000 distinct CDR3 sequences, less than 10% appearing once. The sample was also reused in another study, on yellow fever vaccine responses in identical twins.

This TCR was recovered from a woman between 18 and 29 years old in good health. This rearrangement joins TRBV5-1 to TRBJ2-1; D is possibly TRBD1 (6 bases). Sequenced: PBMCs. The CDR3 sequence: CASSFRGQFSNEQFF. The CDR3 region has the DNA TGCGCCAGCAGCTTCAGAGGACAGTTTAGCAATGAGCAGTTCTTC.